The 14 T cell receptor beta chains reported below all come from one sample, sequenced in a study of cytomegalovirus exposure and HLA in healthy donors (dated by TCRdb to between 2016 and 2019). The library was obtained by the immunoSEQ multiplex PCR assay. For the multiplex PCR, a mixture combining 60 forward primers for TCR Vbeta segments and 13 reverse primers for TCR Jbeta segments was used. The source is immuneACCESS, and TCRdb retained only in-frame sequences with V and J called. Part of the clones is not carried over; for the studies checked, unresolved V genes explain less than half of this, and the remainder is unexplained. Present in this sample are 150,000 to 200,000 clones, around 76% of which were seen just once. 2% to 3% of the sample comes from the top ten. The specimen sequenced was PBMCs. All receptors come from a woman aged 25 to 39 in good health and CMV-seropositive.

CDR3 coding DNA: TGTGCCAGCAGCTTACAAGGGGCACAATGGACCAAAGAGACCCAGTACTTC. It translates to CASSLQGAQWTKETQYF. The rearrangement joins TRBV7-2 to TRBJ2-5, with TRBD1 as a possible D gene (5 bases). CDR1 is SGHTA and CDR2 is FQGNSA in the germline V gene. V was clipped by 2 bases and J by 3 bases, with 19 bases between them. There are 17 residues in the CDR3.

The J gene is TRBJ2-5, the V gene TRBV6-5; 9 positions agree with TRBD1. V shed 6 bases and J 5 bases; nucleotides not matched to a gene: 7. The CDR3 contains 14 residues. The V gene's germline CDR1 is MNHEY and CDR2 SVGAGI. In DNA form, the CDR3 reads TGTGCCAGCAGCCTACAGGGGGCAGGCGAGACCCAGTACTTC. This gives the protein CASSLQGAGETQYF.

This chain links TRBV6-5 with TRBJ1-5, with TRBD1 matching 9 bases. The ends lost 6 bases at V and 5 bases at J; junction bases unmatched: 5. The length of the CDR3 is 14 residues. Germline V gene lookup returns CDR1 MNHEY and CDR2 SVGAGI. Here the CDR3 reads CASRSGQGDQPQHF. The CDR3 bases are TGTGCCAGCAGGTCGGGACAGGGAGATCAGCCCCAGCATTTT.

This clone was observed a single time. The chain employs TRBV28 and TRBJ2-5; D possibly corresponds to TRBD1 (5 bases). The J call may be faulty, since TRBJ2-7 better matches the DNA end. This CDR3 region has 14 residues. The V gene's germline CDR1 is MDHEN and CDR2 SYDVKM. CDR3 DNA: TGTGCCAGCAGTTCCCCGACAGAGACCTACGAGCAGTACTTC. Its protein product is CASSSPTETYEQYF.

The CDR3 sequence: CASSYSGQALTEAFF. The CDR3 DNA is TGTGCCAGCAGTTACTCGGGGCAGGCCTTAACTGAAGCTTTCTTT. The chain employs TRBV6-5 and TRBJ1-1, with TRBD1 as a possible D gene (5 bases). The CDR3 sequence is 15 residues long. Per the germline V gene, CDR1 is MNHEY and CDR2 is SVGAGI. Trimming removed 0 bases at V and 5 bases at J, with 13 bases between.

The chain joins TRBV4-2 to TRBJ2-7; weak D call: TRBD1 (5 bases). With 0 bases removed from V and 5 bases from J, the gap between germline ends came to 14 bases. Per the germline V gene, CDR1 is LGHNA and CDR2 is YNFKEQ. This CDR3 has 15 amino acids. This CDR3 reads CASSQERQRGHEQYF. Here the CDR3 DNA reads TGTGCCAGCAGCCAAGAAAGACAGCGAGGTCACGAGCAGTACTTC.

The V gene is TRBV6-5, the J gene TRBJ1-2; 7 bases are a match to TRBD1. The V and J ends lost 0 bases and 6 bases, in that order; junction bases with no gene match: 1. CDR1 and CDR2 from the germline V gene are MNHEY and SVGAGI. The length of the CDR3 is 13 residues. CDR3 sequence reads: CASSYSGQDGYTF. CDR3 nucleotide sequence: TGTGCCAGCAGTTACTCTGGACAGGATGGCTACACCTTC.

The rearrangement links TRBV30 to TRBJ2-2; TRBD1 agrees at 8 bases. CDR1 is GTSNPN and CDR2 is SVGIG in the germline V gene (reference sequence). This CDR3 contains 13 residues. V was clipped by 4 bases and J by 6 bases; unmatched bases: 4. Written as DNA, the CDR3 is TGTGCCTGGACCAGGGGGCTTGCCGGGGAGCTGTTTTTT. This encodes CAWTRGLAGELFF.

The chain uses TRBV5-4 and TRBJ1-2; 8 positions match TRBD1. J gave up 5 bases and V 3 bases, and 6 bases lay outside the gene matches. The length of the CDR3 is 14 residues. Germline V gene data show CDR1 as SGHNT and CDR2 as YYREEE (reference sequence). CDR3 sequence reads: CASSSNRGAYGYTF. The CDR3, as DNA: TGTGCCAGCAGCTCGAACAGGGGGGCTTATGGCTACACCTTC.

V and J are TRBV4-3 and TRBJ2-5; unclear D gene. Trimming left V 1 base short and J 2 bases short, with 8 bases between. The CDR3 runs to 14 residues. Looked up from germline, CDR1 is LGHNA and CDR2 is YSLEER. The CDR3 protein is CASSQVRRQETQYF. As DNA, the CDR3 is TGCGCCAGCAGCCAAGTCCGGAGACAAGAGACCCAGTACTTC.

This clone was detected once. The chain couples TRBV9 to TRBJ2-2; 10 bases are a match to TRBD2. The V gene end was trimmed by 0 bases and the J gene end by 1 base; junction bases not matched to a gene: 3. Germline V gene data show CDR1 as SGDLS and CDR2 as YYNGEE. The CDR3 is 17 amino acids. CDR3 sequence reads: CASSVGTSGLNTGELFF. Here the CDR3 DNA reads TGTGCCAGCAGCGTAGGGACTAGCGGATTGAACACCGGGGAGCTGTTTTTT.

V gene TRBV27 combines with J gene TRBJ1-6; D call uncertain. Looked up from germline, CDR1 is MNHEY and CDR2 is SMNVEV (reference sequence). Trimming took off 6 bases at V and 9 bases at J, with 15 bases between the two ends. CDR3 length equals 14 residues. The CDR3 loop reads CASRSWEKTSPLHF. The CDR3 DNA is TGTGCCAGCAGGTCGTGGGAGAAGACTTCACCCCTCCACTTT.

J is TRBJ1-2 and V is TRBV28, with TRBD1 as a possible D gene (5 bases). The CDR3 runs 13 residues. V was cut by 2 bases and J by 13 bases, with 17 bases left in between. Germline V CDR1 and CDR2: MDHEN, SYDVKM. CDR3: CASSLLRGVAGTF. CDR3 nucleotides: TGTGCCAGCAGTTTACTTCGGGGGGTCGCGGGCACCTTC.

This clone was counted only a few times. The chain links TRBV6-8 to TRBJ2-3; 11 bases are a match to TRBD2. This CDR3 contains 18 residues. V gave up 5 bases and J gave up 1 base; unmatched junction bases: 11. Germline CDR1 and CDR2: MNHGY and SAAAGT. Written as DNA, the CDR3 is TGTGCCAGCAGTCTAGCGGGGGGCCCCCCCAGCCGCACAGATACGCAGTATTTT. The encoded protein is CASSLAGGPPSRTDTQYF.